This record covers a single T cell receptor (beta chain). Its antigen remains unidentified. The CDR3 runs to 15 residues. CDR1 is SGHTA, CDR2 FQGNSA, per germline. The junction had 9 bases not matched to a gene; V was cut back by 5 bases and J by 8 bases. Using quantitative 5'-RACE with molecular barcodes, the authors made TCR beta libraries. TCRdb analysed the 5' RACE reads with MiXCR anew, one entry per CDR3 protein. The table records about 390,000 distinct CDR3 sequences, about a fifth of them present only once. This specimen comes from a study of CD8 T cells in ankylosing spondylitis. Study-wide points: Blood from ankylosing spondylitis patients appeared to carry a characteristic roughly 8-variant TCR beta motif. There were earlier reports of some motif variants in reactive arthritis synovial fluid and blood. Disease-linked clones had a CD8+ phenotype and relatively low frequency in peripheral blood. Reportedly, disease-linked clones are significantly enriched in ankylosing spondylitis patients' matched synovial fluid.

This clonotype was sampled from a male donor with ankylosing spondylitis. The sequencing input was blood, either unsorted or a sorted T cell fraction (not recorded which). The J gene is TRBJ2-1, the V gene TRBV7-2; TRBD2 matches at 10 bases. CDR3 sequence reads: CASSASGREWDEQFF. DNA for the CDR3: TGTGCCAGCAGCGCAAGCGGGAGGGAGTGGGATGAGCAGTTCTTC.